These 16 T cell receptor beta chains were all obtained from the same sample, sequenced in a study of response to subunit inactivated influenza vaccine (dated by TCRdb to the late 2010s). Read against the paper, the sample's time point label means: approximately 40 days after influenza vaccine administration. The library was generated by RT-PCR. The sequencer was an Illumina HiSeq 2500. Using fastp at Q25 and MiXCR, TCRdb reprocessed the public reads and kept productive beta chains. Identical CDR3 proteins give one entry, which carries the most common genes and DNA. The sample table records more than 400,000 distinct CDR3 sequences; 9.5% to 13% of these occur just once. The ten largest clonotypes hold roughly 12% of the sample. The sample in question was PBMCs from blood, obtained roughly 48 days after vaccination. The receptors were gathered from a man aged 50-60 years who received an inactivated influenza vaccine. Donor details come from another sample of the same person, matched by shared clones.

This clonotype was seen a handful of times. The chain joins TRBV7-3 to TRBJ2-1, with a possible D match to TRBD1 (6 bases). Germline V gene sequence: CDR1 SGHTA, CDR2 FQGTGA. This CDR3 has 15 amino acids. Trimming stripped 0 bases from V and 0 bases from J, with 6 bases between. CDR3 nucleotides: TGTGCCAGCAGCTTAACACAGGGCTCCTACAATGAGCAGTTCTTC. Translating gives CASSLTQGSYNEQFF.

The V gene is TRBV20-1, the J gene TRBJ2-1, with TRBD2 matching 8 bases. The CDR3 spans 15 residues. Trimming cost V 5 bases and J 5 bases; bases outside gene matches: 11. Germline loops: CDR1 DFQATT, CDR2 SNEGSKA (reference sequence). The CDR3 DNA follows: TGCAGTGCTTATGCCGCGGGGGGCGGCCACAATGAGCAGTTCTTC. This gives the protein CSAYAAGGGHNEQFF.

The chain couples TRBV20-1 to TRBJ2-3, with D possibly TRBD1 on 6 matching bases. The CDR3 length is 16 residues. CDR1 is DFQATT, CDR2 SNEGSKA, per germline (reference sequence). V shed 0 bases and J shed 2 bases, with 15 bases lying between them. The DNA for the CDR3 is TGCAGTGCTAGAGATCCTCGGACAGCACCCACAGATACGCAGTATTTT. Amino acid sequence: CSARDPRTAPTDTQYF.

This clonotype was found many times. The chain combines TRBV7-2 with TRBJ2-1; D is perhaps TRBD1 or TRBD2 (5 bases each). Germline V lookup: CDR1 SGHTA, CDR2 FQGNSA. There are 14 residues in the CDR3. V shed 5 bases and J shed 6 bases, with 14 bases lying between them. The DNA of the CDR3 is TGTGCCAGCAGCCTTCCTAAGGGGAGCAATGAGCAGTTCTTC. This encodes CASSLPKGSNEQFF.

This clonotype was observed many times. J is TRBJ2-3 and V is TRBV7-9, with TRBD1 matching over 8 bases. The length of the CDR3 is 13 residues. From germline, CDR1 is SEHNR and CDR2 FQNEAQ (reference sequence). The V segment lost 10 bases and the J segment 4 bases; nucleotides outside the gene matches: 7. The DNA of the CDR3 is TGTGCCAAAACCGGACAGGGAGCAGATACGCAGTATTTT. It codes for CAKTGQGADTQYF.

In this sample, this clonotype turned up a few times. This chain joins TRBV6-2 or TRBV6-3 and TRBJ1-1, with a tentative D call TRBD1 (6 bases). V lost 6 bases, J lost 1 base, and 12 bases lay in between. CDR3 length: 14 amino acids. Germline V gives CDR1 MNHEY, CDR2 SVGEGT. The CDR3 DNA reads TGTGCCAGCAGCACGGGACACCCGAACACTGAAGCTTTCTTT. Translating it yields CASSTGHPNTEAFF.

This clonotype occurred once. The chain joins TRBV7-8 to TRBJ2-5; 8 bases are shared with TRBD1. V lost 5 bases, J lost 6 bases, and 5 bases stayed unmatched. Germline assignment: CDR1 SGHVS and CDR2 FQNEAQ. The CDR3 consists of 13 residues. CDR3 coding DNA: TGTGCCAGCAGCAACAGGGGGGTGAAGACCCAGTACTTC. Amino acid sequence: CASSNRGVKTQYF.

The V call is TRBV25-1, the J call TRBJ2-1, with TRBD2 as a possible D gene (6 bases). The V end was cut by 7 bases, the J end by 6 bases, with 10 bases between. The CDR3 has 12 residues. Germline assignment: CDR1 MGHDK and CDR2 SYGVNS. The CDR3 region is CASTLGLNEQFF. The CDR3 DNA follows: TGTGCCAGCACCCTGGGACTCAATGAGCAGTTCTTC.

CDR3 sequence (DNA): TGTGCCAGCAGTTACGGCCACCTGCCCTACAATGAGCAGTTCTTC. The encoded protein is CASSYGHLPYNEQFF. This chain uses TRBV6-2 or TRBV6-3 with TRBJ2-1, with D unclear. With 2 bases removed from V and 2 bases from J, the gap between germline ends came to 10 bases. Germline V gene lookup returns CDR1 MNHEY and CDR2 SVGEGT. CDR3 size: 15 residues.

The sample holds a few counts of this clonotype. V and J are TRBV7-8 and TRBJ2-1; weak D call: TRBD2 (6 bases). The germline V gene has CDR1 SGHVS and CDR2 FQNEAQ. The CDR3 length is 15 residues. V was cut by 4 bases and J by 7 bases, with 17 bases left in between. CDR3 residues: CASSSSGTHLNEQFF. DNA for the CDR3: TGTGCCAGCAGCTCGTCCGGGACTCACTTAAATGAGCAGTTCTTC.

In its sample, this clonotype was seen a few times. The chain has TRBV27 and TRBJ2-1; D gene ambiguous. The CDR3 sequence is 11 residues long. Germline V CDR1 and CDR2: MNHEY, SMNVEV (reference sequence). V dropped 5 bases and J dropped 3 bases, with 2 bases sitting between them. The CDR3 loop reads CASSHYNEQFF. Written as DNA, the CDR3 is TGTGCCAGCAGTCACTACAATGAGCAGTTCTTC.

In this sample, this clonotype turned up a few times. The genes are TRBV7-2 and TRBJ2-3, with D tentatively TRBD1 (6 bases). The V end was cut by 4 bases, the J end by 6 bases, with 14 bases between. There are 14 residues in the CDR3. Germline V gives CDR1 SGHTA, CDR2 FQGNSA. The CDR3 region has the DNA TGTGCCAGCAGCTCGGGACATTTAACGGATACGCAGTATTTT. Translation gives CASSSGHLTDTQYF.

This clonotype has a count of ten or more. V gene TRBV29-1 combines with J gene TRBJ2-7, with 11 bases matching TRBD1. The junction had 2 bases not matched to a gene; V was cut back by 1 base and J by 6 bases. The CDR3 is made up of 13 amino acids. Germline V lookup: CDR1 SQVTM, CDR2 ANQGSEA. CDR3 sequence (DNA): TGCAGCGTTGAAGGGACAGGGGGCGCCGAGCAGTACTTC. It is translated as CSVEGTGGAEQYF.

The chain uses TRBV5-6 and TRBJ2-5; a possible D gene is TRBD2 (6 bases). Germline CDR1 SGHDT, CDR2 YYEEEE. V was shortened by 1 base and J by 5 bases, with 9 bases between the two germline ends. The CDR3 is made up of 13 amino acids. CDR3 DNA sequence: TGTGCCAGCAGCTTGTCGGGGGTGGAGACCCAGTACTTC. It specifies CASSLSGVETQYF.

This clonotype has at least ten counts. This sequence joins TRBV6-2 or TRBV6-3 and TRBJ2-7; no reliable D call. Deletions cut 3 bases from V and 6 bases from J, with 9 bases between. The CDR3 consists of 12 residues. Germline CDR1 and CDR2: MNHEY and SVGEGT. CDR3 sequence (DNA): TGTGCCAGCAGTTATCCCTGGGCCGAGCAGTACTTC. Its translation: CASSYPWAEQYF.

The chain recombines TRBV7-9 with TRBJ1-4; the D is unclear. CDR3 size: 14 residues. Germline assignment: CDR1 SEHNR and CDR2 FQNEAQ (reference sequence). V was clipped by 5 bases and J by 4 bases, with 11 bases between them. The CDR3 bases are TGTGCCAGCAGCGCGACGGTGGTTAATGAAAAACTGTTTTTT. Its translation is CASSATVVNEKLFF. Looking up the rest from reference TRBV7-9 and TRBJ1-4 gives the full variable domain: DTGVSQNPRHKITKRGQNVTFRCDPISEHNRLYWYRQTLGQGPEFLTYFQNEAQLEKSRLLSDRFSAERPKGSFSTLEIQRTEQGDSAMYLCASSATVVNEKLFFGSGTQLSVL.